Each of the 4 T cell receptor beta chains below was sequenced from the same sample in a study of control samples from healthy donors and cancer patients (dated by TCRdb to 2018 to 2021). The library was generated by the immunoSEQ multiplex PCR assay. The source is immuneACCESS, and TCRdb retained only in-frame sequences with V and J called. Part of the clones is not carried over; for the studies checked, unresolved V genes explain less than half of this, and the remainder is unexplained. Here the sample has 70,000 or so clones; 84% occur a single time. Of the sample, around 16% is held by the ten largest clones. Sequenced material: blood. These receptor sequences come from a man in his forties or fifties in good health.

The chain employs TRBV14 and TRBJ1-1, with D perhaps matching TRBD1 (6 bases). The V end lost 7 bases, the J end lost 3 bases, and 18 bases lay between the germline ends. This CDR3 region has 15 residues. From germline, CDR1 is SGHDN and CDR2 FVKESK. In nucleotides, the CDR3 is TGTGCCAGCACCCTAGGGTGGGCAGGGGACACTGAAGCTTTCTTT. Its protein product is CASTLGWAGDTEAFF.

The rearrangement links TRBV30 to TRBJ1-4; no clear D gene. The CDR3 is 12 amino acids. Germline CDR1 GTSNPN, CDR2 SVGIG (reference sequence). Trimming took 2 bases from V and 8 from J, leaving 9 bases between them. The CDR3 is CAWSRRVEKLFF. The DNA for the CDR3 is TGTGCCTGGAGTCGTAGGGTGGAAAAACTGTTTTTT. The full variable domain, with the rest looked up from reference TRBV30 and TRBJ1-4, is SQTIHQWPATLVQPVGSPLSLECTVEGTSNPNLYWYRQAAGRGLQLLFYSVGIGQISSEVPQNLSASRPQDRQFILSSKKLLLSDSGFYLCAWSRRVEKLFFGSGTQLSVL.

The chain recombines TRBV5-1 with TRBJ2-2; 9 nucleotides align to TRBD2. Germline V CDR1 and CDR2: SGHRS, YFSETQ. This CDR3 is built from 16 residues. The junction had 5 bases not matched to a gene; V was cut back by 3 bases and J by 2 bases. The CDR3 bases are TGCGCCAGCAGCTGGACCGGGACTAGCAACACCGGGGAGCTGTTTTTT. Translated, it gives CASSWTGTSNTGELFF.

The CDR3 DNA reads TGTGCCTGGAGTGTACGGCGGGACGGCACAGATACGCAGTATTTT. Its translation: CAWSVRRDGTDTQYF. The rearrangement uses TRBV30 and TRBJ2-3, with D possibly being TRBD2 (6 bases). The CDR3 length is 15 residues. V was cut by 0 bases and J by 1 base, with 11 bases left in between. From germline, CDR1 is GTSNPN and CDR2 SVGIG (reference sequence). Using reference TRBV30 and TRBJ2-3 for the parts outside the CDR3, the full variable domain is SQTIHQWPATLVQPVGSPLSLECTVEGTSNPNLYWYRQAAGRGLQLLFYSVGIGQISSEVPQNLSASRPQDRQFILSSKKLLLSDSGFYLCAWSVRRDGTDTQYFGPGTRLTVL.